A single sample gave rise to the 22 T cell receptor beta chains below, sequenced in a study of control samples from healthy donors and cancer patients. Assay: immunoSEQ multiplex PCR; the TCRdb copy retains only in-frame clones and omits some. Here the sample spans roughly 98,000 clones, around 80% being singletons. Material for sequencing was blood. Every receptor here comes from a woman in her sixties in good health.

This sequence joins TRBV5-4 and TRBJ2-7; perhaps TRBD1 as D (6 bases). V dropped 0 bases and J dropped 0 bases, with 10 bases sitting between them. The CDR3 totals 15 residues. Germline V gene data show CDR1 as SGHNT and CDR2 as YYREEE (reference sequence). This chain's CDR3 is CASSLGQASSYEQYF. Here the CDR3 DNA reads TGTGCCAGCAGCTTGGGACAGGCGAGCTCCTACGAGCAGTACTTC.

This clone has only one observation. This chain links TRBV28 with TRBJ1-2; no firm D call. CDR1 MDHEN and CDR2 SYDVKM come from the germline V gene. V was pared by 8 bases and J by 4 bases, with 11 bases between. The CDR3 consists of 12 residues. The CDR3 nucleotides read TGTGCCAGCGGGGTGGTGGGCTATGGCTACACCTTC. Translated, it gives CASGVVGYGYTF.

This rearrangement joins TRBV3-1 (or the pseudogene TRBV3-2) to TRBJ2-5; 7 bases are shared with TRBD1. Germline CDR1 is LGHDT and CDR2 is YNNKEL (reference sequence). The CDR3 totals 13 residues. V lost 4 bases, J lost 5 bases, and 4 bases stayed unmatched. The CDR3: CASSLNRGETQYF. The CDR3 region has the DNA TGTGCCAGCAGCCTCAACAGGGGTGAGACCCAGTACTTC.

The CDR3 protein is CSVCPQFSGDTEAFF. DNA for the CDR3: TGCAGCGTTTGCCCCCAATTTAGCGGGGACACTGAAGCTTTCTTT. V is TRBV29-1 and J is TRBJ1-1; D is undetermined. With 5 bases removed from V and 3 bases from J, the gap between germline ends came to 19 bases. The length of the CDR3 is 15 residues. Germline assignment: CDR1 SQVTM and CDR2 ANQGSEA.

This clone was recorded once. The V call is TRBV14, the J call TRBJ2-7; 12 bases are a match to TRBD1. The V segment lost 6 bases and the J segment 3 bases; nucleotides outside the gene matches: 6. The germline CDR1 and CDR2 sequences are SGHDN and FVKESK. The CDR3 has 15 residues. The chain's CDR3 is CASSLGTGGFYEQYF. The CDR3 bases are TGTGCCAGCAGTTTAGGGACAGGGGGCTTCTACGAGCAGTACTTC.

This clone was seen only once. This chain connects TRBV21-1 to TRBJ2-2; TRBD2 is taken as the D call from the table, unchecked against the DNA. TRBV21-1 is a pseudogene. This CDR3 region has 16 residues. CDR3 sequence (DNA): TGTGCCAGCAGCAAAGAAAAGAGCGGGAGGACCGGGGAGCTGTTTTTT. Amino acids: CASSKEKSGRTGELFF.

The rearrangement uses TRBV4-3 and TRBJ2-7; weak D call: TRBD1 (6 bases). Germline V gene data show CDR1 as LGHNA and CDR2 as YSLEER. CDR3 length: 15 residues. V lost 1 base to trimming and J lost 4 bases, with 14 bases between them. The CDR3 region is CASSQAAGVGYEQYF. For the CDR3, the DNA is TGCGCCAGCAGCCAAGCAGCAGGGGTTGGGTACGAGCAGTACTTC.

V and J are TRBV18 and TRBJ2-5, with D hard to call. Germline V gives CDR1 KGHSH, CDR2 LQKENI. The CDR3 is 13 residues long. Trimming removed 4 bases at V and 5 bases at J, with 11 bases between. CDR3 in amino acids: CASSLAELETQYF. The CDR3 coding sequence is TGTGCCAGCTCACTTGCCGAGCTGGAGACCCAGTACTTC. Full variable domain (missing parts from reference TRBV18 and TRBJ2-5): NAGVMQNPRHLVRRRGQEARLRCSPMKGHSHVYWYRQLPEEGLKFMVYLQKENIIDESGMPKERFSAEFPKEGPSILRIQQVVRGDSAAYFCASSLAELETQYFGPGTRLLVL.

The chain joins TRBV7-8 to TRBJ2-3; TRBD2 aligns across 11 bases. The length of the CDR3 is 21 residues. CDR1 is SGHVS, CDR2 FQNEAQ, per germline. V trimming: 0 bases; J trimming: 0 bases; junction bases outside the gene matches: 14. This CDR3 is CASSLAPRLAGRLTSTDTQYF. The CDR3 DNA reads TGTGCCAGCAGCTTAGCCCCGAGACTAGCGGGGAGACTCACTAGCACAGATACGCAGTATTTT.

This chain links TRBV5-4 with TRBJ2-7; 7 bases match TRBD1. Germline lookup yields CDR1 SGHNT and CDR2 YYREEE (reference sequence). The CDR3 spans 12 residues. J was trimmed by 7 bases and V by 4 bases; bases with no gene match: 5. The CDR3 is CASSADRREQYF. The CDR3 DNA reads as TGTGCCAGCAGCGCGGACAGGCGGGAGCAGTACTTC.

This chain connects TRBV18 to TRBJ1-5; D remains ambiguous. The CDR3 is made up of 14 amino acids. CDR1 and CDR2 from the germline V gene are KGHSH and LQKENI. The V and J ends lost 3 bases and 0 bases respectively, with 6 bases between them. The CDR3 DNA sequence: TGTGCCAGCTCACCTACCTTTAGCAATCAGCCCCAGCATTTT. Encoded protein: CASSPTFSNQPQHF.

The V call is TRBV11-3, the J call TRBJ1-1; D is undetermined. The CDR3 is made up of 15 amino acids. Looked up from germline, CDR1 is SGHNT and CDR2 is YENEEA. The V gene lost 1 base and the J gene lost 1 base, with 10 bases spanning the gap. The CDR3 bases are TGTGCCAGCAGCTTAGGCGGGTCAGCGAACACTGAAGCTTTCTTT. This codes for CASSLGGSANTEAFF.

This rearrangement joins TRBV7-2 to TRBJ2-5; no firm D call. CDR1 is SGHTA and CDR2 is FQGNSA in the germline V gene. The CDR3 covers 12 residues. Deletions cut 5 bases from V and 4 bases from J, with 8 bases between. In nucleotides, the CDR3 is TGTGCCAGCAGCCCTACCACAGAGACCCAGTACTTC. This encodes CASSPTTETQYF.

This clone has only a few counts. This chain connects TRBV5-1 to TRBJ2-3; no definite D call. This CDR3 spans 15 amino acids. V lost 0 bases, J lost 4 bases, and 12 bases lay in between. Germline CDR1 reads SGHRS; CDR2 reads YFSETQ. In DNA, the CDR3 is TGCGCCAGCAGCTTGGTAGTTGGGTCCCCAGATACGCAGTATTTT. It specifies CASSLVVGSPDTQYF.

This CDR3 is CATSENGPYSNQPQHF. CDR3 nucleotide sequence: TGTGCCACCAGTGAAAATGGGCCTTATAGCAATCAGCCCCAGCATTTT. The chain links TRBV24-1 to TRBJ1-5; D is uncertain. The CDR3 contains 16 residues. Trimming shortened V by 4 bases and J by 0 bases, and 12 bases separated the two germline ends. The V gene's germline CDR1 is KGHDR and CDR2 SFDVKD.

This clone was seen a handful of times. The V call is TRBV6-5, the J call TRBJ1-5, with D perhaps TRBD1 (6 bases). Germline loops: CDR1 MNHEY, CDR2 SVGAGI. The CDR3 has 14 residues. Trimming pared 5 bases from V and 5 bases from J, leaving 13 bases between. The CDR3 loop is CASSRVAGDQPQHF. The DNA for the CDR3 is TGTGCCAGCAGTAGGGTTGCAGGGGATCAGCCCCAGCATTTT.

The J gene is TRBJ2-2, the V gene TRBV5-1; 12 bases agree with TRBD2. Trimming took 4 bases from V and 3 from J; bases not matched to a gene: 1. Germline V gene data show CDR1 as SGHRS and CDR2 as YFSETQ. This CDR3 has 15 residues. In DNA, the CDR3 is TGCGCCAGCAGCCGACTAGCGGGGGACACCGGGGAGCTGTTTTTT. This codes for CASSRLAGDTGELFF.

The CDR3 nucleotides are TGTGCCAGCTCACCACCCGTCTTCCACGGAGGTGGCTACACCTTC. Translation: CASSPPVFHGGGYTF. This chain links TRBV18 with TRBJ1-2; D gene unclear. The CDR3 sequence is 15 residues long. The ends were cut back, 0 bases at V and 7 bases at J, with 15 bases in the middle. The germline CDR1 and CDR2 sequences are KGHSH and LQKENI.

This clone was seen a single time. Here the CDR3 reads CASSDLAGLYEQYF. Here the CDR3 DNA reads TGTGCCAGCAGTGATTTGGCAGGGTTGTACGAGCAGTACTTC. The chain joins TRBV6-1 to TRBJ2-7; tentatively, D is TRBD1 (5 bases). Germline V lookup: CDR1 MNHNS, CDR2 SASEGT. V was cut by 3 bases and J by 4 bases, with 13 bases left in between. This CDR3 comprises 14 residues.

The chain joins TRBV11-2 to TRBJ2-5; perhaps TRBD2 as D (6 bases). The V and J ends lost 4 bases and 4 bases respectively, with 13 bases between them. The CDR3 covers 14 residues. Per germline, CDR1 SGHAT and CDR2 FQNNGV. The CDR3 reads CASSWGVGGETQYF. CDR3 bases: TGTGCCAGCAGCTGGGGGGTGGGCGGAGAGACCCAGTACTTC.

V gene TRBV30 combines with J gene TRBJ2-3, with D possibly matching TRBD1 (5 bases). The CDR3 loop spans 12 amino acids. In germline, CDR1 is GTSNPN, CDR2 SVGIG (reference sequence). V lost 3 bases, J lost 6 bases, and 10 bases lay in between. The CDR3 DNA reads TGTGCCTGGAGGAAGGGGTTTGATACGCAGTATTTT. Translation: CAWRKGFDTQYF.

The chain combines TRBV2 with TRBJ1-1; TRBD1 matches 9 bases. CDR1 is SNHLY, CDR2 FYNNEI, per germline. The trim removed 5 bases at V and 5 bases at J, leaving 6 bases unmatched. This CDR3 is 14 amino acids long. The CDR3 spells CASSSTGGRTEAFF. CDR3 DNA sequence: TGTGCCAGCAGTTCCACAGGGGGCAGGACTGAAGCTTTCTTT.